These 4 T cell receptor beta chains were all obtained from the same sample, sequenced in a study of molecular identifiers for immune sequencing clone quantification. TCRdb re-called the PCR reads through MiXCR, storing one row per CDR3 protein. The data hold hundreds of thousands of distinct CDR3 sequences, with 25% observed a single time. Sequencing used naive CD8+ T cells from blood, with Jurkat cell RNA spiked in. Described subset: FACS-sorted CD8+CD4-CCR7+CD45RA+ naive T cells. All receptors come from a human donor in good health. Some libraries in this study had Jurkat cell RNA spiked in.

Points on this clonotype: A read error may be the cause here, since a much bigger clone is one base away. This chain's CDR3 is CASSTTGEWERYF. The CDR3 DNA reads as TGTGCCAGCAGTACGACAGGGGAATGGGAGCGGTACTTC. The V and J genes are TRBV28 and TRBJ2-7, with 8 bases matching TRBD1. Germline-derived CDR1 and CDR2 are MDHEN and SYDVKM. The CDR3 covers 13 residues.

On this clonotype itself: The junction departs from germline at one end; a sequencing error may be responsible. The rearrangement links TRBV11-2 to TRBJ1-1; perhaps TRBD1 as D (6 bases). The CDR3 is 12 residues long. Looked up from germline, CDR1 is SGHAT and CDR2 is FQNNGV. CDR3 nucleotides: TGTGCCCGCAGCTTGGGGGCCACTGAAGCTTTCTTT. It specifies CARSLGATEAFF.

The chain has TRBV12-3 or TRBV12-4 and TRBJ2-2; 8 bases agree with TRBD2. The V and J ends lost 3 bases and 4 bases, in that order; junction bases with no gene match: 4. The CDR3 covers 15 residues. The CDR3 sequence is CASSFAGGGTGELFF. The CDR3 region has the DNA TGTGCCAGCAGTTTTGCGGGAGGAGGCACCGGGGAGCTGTTTTTT.

This clonotype was found a few times. The J gene is TRBJ1-4, the V gene TRBV3-1, with D hard to call. This CDR3 region has 16 residues. Germline CDR1 is LGHDT and CDR2 is YNNKEL (reference sequence). Trimming took 0 bases from V and 0 from J, leaving 8 bases between them. CDR3 sequence: CASSQEWVSTNEKLFF. The CDR3 DNA reads as TGTGCCAGCAGCCAAGAGTGGGTTTCAACTAATGAAAAACTGTTTTTT.